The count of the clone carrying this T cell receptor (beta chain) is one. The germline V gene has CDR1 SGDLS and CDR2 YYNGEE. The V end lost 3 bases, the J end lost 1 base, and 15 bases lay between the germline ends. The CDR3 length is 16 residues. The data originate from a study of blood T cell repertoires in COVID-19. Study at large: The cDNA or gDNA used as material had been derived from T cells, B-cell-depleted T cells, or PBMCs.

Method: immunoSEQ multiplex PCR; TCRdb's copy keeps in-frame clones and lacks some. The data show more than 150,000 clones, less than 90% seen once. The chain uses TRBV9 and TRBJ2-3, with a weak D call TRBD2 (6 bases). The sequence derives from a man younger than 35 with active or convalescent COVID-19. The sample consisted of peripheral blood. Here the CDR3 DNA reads TGTGCCAGCAGCGAGAGGGGCGGGGCCCGCACAGATACGCAGTATTTT. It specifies CASSERGGARTDTQYF.